The 3 T cell receptor beta chains below were found in one sample sequenced in a study of blood T cell repertoires in COVID-19. Here immunoSEQ multiplex PCR was the method, and the copy in TCRdb shows in-frame clones only, minus some. The table has 300,000 to 400,000 clones, 88% seen once; the top ten hold about 1.5%. Material for sequencing was peripheral blood. The receptors derive from a woman in her 30s with COVID-19, enrolled during active disease.

This chain links TRBV6-5 with TRBJ1-2; TRBD1 is a possible D gene (5 bases). Trimming took off 6 bases at V and 3 bases at J, with 11 bases between the two ends. This CDR3 is 13 amino acids long. CDR1 and CDR2 (germline): MNHEY, SVGAGI. The CDR3 loop reads CASSPPGHYGYTF. DNA for the CDR3: TGTGCCAGCAGCCCCCCAGGGCACTATGGCTACACCTTC.

The chain joins TRBV18 to TRBJ2-3, with 9 bases identical to TRBD1. Germline values: CDR1 KGHSH, CDR2 LQKENI. CDR3 length: 15 residues. J gave up 0 bases and V 3 bases, and 1 base lay outside the gene matches. The CDR3, as DNA: TGTGCCAGCTCACCGGACAGGGGTAGCACAGATACGCAGTATTTT. Translating gives CASSPDRGSTDTQYF. Full variable domain (outside the CDR3, taken from reference TRBV18 and TRBJ2-3): NAGVMQNPRHLVRRRGQEARLRCSPMKGHSHVYWYRQLPEEGLKFMVYLQKENIIDESGMPKERFSAEFPKEGPSILRIQQVVRGDSAAYFCASSPDRGSTDTQYFGPGTRLTVL.

This sequence joins TRBV6-5 and TRBJ1-4; 9 nucleotides align to TRBD1. This CDR3 contains 15 residues. After removal of 0 bases from V and 7 bases from J, the junction contained 3 bases not matched to a gene. The germline CDR1 and CDR2 sequences are MNHEY and SVGAGI. The CDR3 DNA reads TGTGCCAGCAGTTACTCGGGGACAGGGTCTGAAAAACTGTTTTTT. As protein: CASSYSGTGSEKLFF.